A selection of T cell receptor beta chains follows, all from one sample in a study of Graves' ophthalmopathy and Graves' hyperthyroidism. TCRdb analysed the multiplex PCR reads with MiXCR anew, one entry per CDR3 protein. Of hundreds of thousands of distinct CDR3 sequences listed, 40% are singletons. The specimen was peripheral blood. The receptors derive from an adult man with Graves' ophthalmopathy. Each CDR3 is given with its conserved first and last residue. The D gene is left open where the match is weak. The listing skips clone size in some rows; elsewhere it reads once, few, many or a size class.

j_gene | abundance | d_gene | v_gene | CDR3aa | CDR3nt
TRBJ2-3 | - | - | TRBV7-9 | CASSSLVSTDTQYF | TGTGCCAGCAGCTCACTCGTTAGCACAGATACGCAGTATTTT
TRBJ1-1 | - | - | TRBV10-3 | CASSPPGDSTEAFF | TGTGCCAGCAGTCCCCCCGGAGACAGCACTGAAGCTTTCTTT
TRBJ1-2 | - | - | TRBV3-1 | CASSQAEIYGYTF | TGTGCCAGCAGCCAAGCGGAGATCTATGGCTACACCTTC
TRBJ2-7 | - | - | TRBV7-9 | CASSSRLRAYEQYF | TGTGCCAGCAGCTCCCGACTGAGAGCCTACGAGCAGTACTTC
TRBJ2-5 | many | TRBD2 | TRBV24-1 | CATSDPAGGRETQYF | TGTGCCACCAGTGACCCAGCGGGGGGGCGGGAGACCCAGTACTTC
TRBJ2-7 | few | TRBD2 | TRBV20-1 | CSARGLAGSSSYEQYF | TGCAGTGCTAGAGGACTAGCGGGTAGTAGCTCCTACGAGCAGTACTTC
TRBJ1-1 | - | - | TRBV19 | CASSTVPTDTEAFF | TGTGCCAGTAGTACCGTCCCCACAGACACTGAAGCTTTCTTT
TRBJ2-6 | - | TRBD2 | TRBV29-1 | CSALPIAGLAGGPSSGANVLTF | TGCAGTGCTCTCCCGATCGCGGGACTAGCGGGAGGGCCGAGCTCTGGGGCCAACGTCCTGACTTTC
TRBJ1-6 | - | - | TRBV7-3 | CASSLTGHSYNSPLHF | TGTGCCAGCAGCTTAACGGGGCACTCCTATAATTCACCCCTCCACTTT
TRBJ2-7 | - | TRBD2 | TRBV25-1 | CASISRGGEQYF | TGTGCCAGCATCTCCCGGGGGGGCGAGCAGTACTTC
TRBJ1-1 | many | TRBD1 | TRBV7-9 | CASSFGQGLTEAFF | TGTGCCAGCAGCTTTGGACAGGGGCTCACTGAAGCTTTCTTT
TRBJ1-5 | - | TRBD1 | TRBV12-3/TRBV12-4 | CASSRLSGTGGYRGTNSNQPQHF | TGTGCCAGCAGCCGCCTGTCCGGGACAGGAGGATACCGGGGTACGAATAGCAATCAGCCCCAGCATTTT
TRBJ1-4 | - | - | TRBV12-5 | CASGQRGLNEKLFF | TGTGCTAGTGGCCAACGAGGACTTAATGAAAAACTGTTTTTT
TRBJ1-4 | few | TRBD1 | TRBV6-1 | CASKYTGTGDEKLFF | TGTGCCAGCAAGTATACCGGGACAGGGGATGAAAAACTGTTTTTT
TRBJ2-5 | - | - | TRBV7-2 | CASSPPWQETQYF | TGTGCCAGCTCACCACCGTGGCAAGAGACCCAGTACTTC
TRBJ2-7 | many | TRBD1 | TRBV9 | CASSVAGQNAYEQYF | TGTGCCAGCAGCGTAGCGGGACAGAATGCCTACGAGCAGTACTTC
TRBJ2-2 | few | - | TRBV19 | CASSPRGKAVDGTGELFF | TGTGCCAGTAGTCCTCGGGGTAAGGCGGTCGATGGCACCGGGGAGCTGTTTTTT
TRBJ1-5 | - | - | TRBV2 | CASTAGENNQPQHF | TGTGCCAGCACGGCAGGGGAGAACAATCAGCCCCAGCATTTT
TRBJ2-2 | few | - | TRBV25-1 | CASVVQGAGGGELFF | TGTGCCAGCGTTGTTCAGGGTGCCGGGGGCGGGGAGCTGTTTTTT
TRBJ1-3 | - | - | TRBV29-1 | CSVEEYRATGNTIYF | TGCAGCGTTGAAGAATACAGGGCTACTGGTAACACCATATATTTT
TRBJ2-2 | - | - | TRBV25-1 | CAAGQPGELFF | TGTGCGGCGGGACAGCCCGGGGAGCTGTTTTTT
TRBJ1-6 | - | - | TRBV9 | CASSPQAGGVGNSPLHF | TGTGCCAGCAGCCCTCAAGCGGGGGGCGTTGGTAATTCACCCCTCCACTTT
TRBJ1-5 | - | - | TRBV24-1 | CASRSRYYSNQPQHF | TGTGCCAGCAGGTCCAGATATTATAGCAATCAGCCCCAGCATTTT
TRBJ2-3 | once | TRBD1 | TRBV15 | CATSGTGETDTQYF | TGTGCCACCAGCGGGACAGGGGAGACAGATACGCAGTATTTT
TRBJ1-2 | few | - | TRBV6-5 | CATRTADGYTF | TGTGCCACCCGGACCGCTGATGGCTACACCTTC
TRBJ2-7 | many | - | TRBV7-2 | CASSLFTTGSYEQYF | TGTGCCAGCAGCTTATTCACTACAGGGAGCTACGAGCAGTACTTC
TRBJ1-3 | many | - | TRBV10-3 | CASGQTSGNTIYF | TGTGCCAGCGGACAGACCTCTGGAAACACCATATATTTT
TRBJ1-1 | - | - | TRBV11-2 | CASSPMPTPNTEAFF | TGTGCCAGCTCACCCATGCCCACCCCGAACACTGAAGCTTTCTTT
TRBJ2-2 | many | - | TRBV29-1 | CSVDPNTGELFF | TGCAGCGTGGATCCAAACACCGGGGAGCTGTTTTTT
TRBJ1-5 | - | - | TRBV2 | CASSGAVGISPQHF | TGTGCCAGCAGCGGTGCGGTTGGGATTTCACCCCAGCATTTT
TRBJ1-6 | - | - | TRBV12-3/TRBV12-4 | CASSPEGGDNSPLHF | TGTGCCAGCAGCCCGGAGGGGGGGGATAATTCACCCCTCCACTTT
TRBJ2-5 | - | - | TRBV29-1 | CSVTGGPGTQYF | TGCAGCGTAACCGGGGGGCCAGGGACCCAGTACTTC
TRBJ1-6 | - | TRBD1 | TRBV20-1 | CSATDTGGNSPLHF | TGCAGTGCAACGGACACAGGGGGCAATTCACCCCTCCACTTT
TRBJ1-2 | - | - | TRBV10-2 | CASSFLEVVYGYTF | TGTGCCAGCAGTTTCTTGGAGGTTGTTTATGGCTACACCTTC
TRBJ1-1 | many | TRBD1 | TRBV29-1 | CSVADAGTANTEAFF | TGCAGCGTTGCCGACGCCGGGACAGCGAACACTGAAGCTTTCTTT
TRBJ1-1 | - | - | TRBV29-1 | CSVVRPGANTEAFF | TGCAGCGTTGTTCGGCCAGGAGCGAACACTGAAGCTTTCTTT
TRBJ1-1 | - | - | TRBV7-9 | CATTPAAEAFF | TGTGCCACCACCCCGGCGGCTGAAGCTTTCTTT
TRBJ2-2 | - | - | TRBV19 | CASSTQGYTGELFF | TGTGCCAGTAGTACCCAGGGGTACACCGGGGAGCTGTTTTTT
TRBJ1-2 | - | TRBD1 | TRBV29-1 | CSVAGTGARTGDGYTF | TGCAGCGTAGCCGGGACAGGGGCGCGTACTGGAGATGGCTACACCTTC
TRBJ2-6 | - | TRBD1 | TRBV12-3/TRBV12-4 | CASRGQAGSGANVLTF | TGTGCCAGCAGGGGACAGGCAGGCTCTGGGGCCAACGTCCTGACTTTC
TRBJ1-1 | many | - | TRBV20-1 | CSASNGLEAFF | TGCAGTGCTAGCAACGGTCTTGAAGCTTTCTTT
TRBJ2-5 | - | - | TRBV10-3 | CAAQETQYF | TGTGCCGCCCAAGAGACCCAGTACTTC
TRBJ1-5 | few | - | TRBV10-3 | CASSRARHSNQPQHF | TGTGCCAGCAGTCGTGCCCGCCATAGCAATCAGCCCCAGCATTTT
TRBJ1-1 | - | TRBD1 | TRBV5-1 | CASSPETGATEAFF | TGTGCCAGCAGCCCTGAGACAGGGGCTACTGAAGCTTTCTTT